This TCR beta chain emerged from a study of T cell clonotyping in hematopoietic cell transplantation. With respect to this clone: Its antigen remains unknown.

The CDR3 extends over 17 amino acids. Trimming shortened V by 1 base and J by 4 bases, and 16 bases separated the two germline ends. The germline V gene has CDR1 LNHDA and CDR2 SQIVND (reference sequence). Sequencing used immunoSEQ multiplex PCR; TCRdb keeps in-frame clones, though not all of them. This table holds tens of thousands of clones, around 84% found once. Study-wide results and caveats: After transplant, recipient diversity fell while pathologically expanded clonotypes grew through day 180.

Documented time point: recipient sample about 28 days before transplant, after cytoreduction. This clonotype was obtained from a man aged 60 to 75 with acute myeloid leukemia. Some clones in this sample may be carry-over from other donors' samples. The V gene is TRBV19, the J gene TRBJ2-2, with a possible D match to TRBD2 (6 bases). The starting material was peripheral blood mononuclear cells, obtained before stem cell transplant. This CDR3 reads CASSIAPAGYVTGELFF. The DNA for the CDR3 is TGTGCCAGTAGTATAGCCCCCGCGGGGTATGTCACCGGGGAGCTGTTTTTT.